This entry features one T cell receptor beta chain sequence. The antigen is undetermined. The CDR3 totals 18 residues. From germline, CDR1 is LGHNA and CDR2 YSLEER. V was shortened by 0 bases and J by 2 bases, with 17 bases between the two germline ends. The sample originates from a study of T cell responses to AZD1222 COVID-19 vaccine. Regarding the study as a whole: Reportedly, nearly half the spike-specific TCRs target unmutated variant regions.

The method was immunoSEQ multiplex PCR; TCRdb's version includes in-frame clones alone and lacks a portion of them. The sample records 95,000 to 150,000 clones, roughly nine tenths being singletons. This material consisted of peripheral blood, taken on day 0 of AZD1222 vaccination. The TCR originated in an adult in good health. The chain recombines TRBV4-3 with TRBJ1-3; D is unresolved. CDR3 DNA sequence: TGCGCCAGCAGCCAAGATCTTGTCGGGAGTAGAGCTGGAAACACCATATATTTT. Amino acid sequence: CASSQDLVGSRAGNTIYF.